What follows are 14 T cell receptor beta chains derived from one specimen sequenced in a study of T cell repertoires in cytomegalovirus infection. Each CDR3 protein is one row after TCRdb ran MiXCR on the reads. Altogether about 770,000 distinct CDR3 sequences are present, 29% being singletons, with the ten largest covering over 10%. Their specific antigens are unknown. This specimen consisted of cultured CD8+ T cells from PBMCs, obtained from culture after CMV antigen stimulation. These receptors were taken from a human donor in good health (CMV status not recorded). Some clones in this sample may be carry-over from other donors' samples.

Here the CDR3 reads CASTQGVGTEAFF. CDR3 bases: TGTGCCAGCACACAGGGGGTCGGGACTGAAGCTTTCTTT. The chain links TRBV6-1 to TRBJ1-1; 8 bases map to TRBD1. Losses at the gene ends were 7 bases for V and 5 bases for J; bases not matched to a gene: 6. From germline, CDR1 is MNHNS and CDR2 SASEGT. The CDR3 runs to 13 residues.

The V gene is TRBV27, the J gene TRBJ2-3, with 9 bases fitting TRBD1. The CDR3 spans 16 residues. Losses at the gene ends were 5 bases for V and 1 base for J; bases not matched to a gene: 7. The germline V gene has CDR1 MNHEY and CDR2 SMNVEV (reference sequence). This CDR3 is CASSPFWDRGTDTQYF. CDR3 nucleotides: TGTGCCAGCAGTCCTTTTTGGGACAGGGGCACAGATACGCAGTATTTT.

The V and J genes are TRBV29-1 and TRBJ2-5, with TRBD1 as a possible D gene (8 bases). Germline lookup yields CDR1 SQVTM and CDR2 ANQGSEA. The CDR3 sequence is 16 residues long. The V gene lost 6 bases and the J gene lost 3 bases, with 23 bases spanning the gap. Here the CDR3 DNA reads TGCAGCGTCCCTAAGGGGGGGGACAGGCCGGAAGAGACCCAGTACTTC. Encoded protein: CSVPKGGDRPEETQYF.

CDR3 region: CASSQINTEAFF. The CDR3 DNA sequence: TGTGCCAGCAGCCAGATCAACACTGAAGCTTTCTTT. The rearrangement links TRBV5-4 to TRBJ1-1; D unresolved. Germline values: CDR1 SGHNT, CDR2 YYREEE (reference sequence). The CDR3 totals 12 residues. The V end was cut by 4 bases, the J end by 2 bases, with 6 bases between.

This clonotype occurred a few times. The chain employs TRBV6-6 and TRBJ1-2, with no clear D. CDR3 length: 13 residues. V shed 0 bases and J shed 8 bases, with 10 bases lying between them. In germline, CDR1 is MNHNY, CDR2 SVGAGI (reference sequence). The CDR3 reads CASSYSKSRGYTF. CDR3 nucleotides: TGTGCCAGCAGTTACTCGAAGAGTAGGGGCTACACCTTC.

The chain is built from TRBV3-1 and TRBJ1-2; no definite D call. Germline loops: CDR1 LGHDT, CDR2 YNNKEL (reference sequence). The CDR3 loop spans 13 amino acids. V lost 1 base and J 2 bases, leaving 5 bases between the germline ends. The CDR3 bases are TGTGCCAGCAGCCAAGTAACCAACTATGGCTACACCTTC. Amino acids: CASSQVTNYGYTF. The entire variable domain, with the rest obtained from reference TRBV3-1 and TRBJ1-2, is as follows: DTAVSQTPKYLVTQMGNDKSIKCEQNLGHDTMYWYKQDSKKFLKIMFSYNNKELIINETVPNRFSPKSPDKAHLNLHINSLELGDSAVYFCASSQVTNYGYTFGSGTRLTVV.

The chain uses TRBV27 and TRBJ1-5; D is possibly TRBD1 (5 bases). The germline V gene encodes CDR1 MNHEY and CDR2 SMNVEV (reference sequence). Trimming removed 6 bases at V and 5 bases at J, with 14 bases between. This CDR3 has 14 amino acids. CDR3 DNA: TGTGCCAGCAGCCCCGGGACGCGTCATCAGCCCCAGCATTTT. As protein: CASSPGTRHQPQHF.

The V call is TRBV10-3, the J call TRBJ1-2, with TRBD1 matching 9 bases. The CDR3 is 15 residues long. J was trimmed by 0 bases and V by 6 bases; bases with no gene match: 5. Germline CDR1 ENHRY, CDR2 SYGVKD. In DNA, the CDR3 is TGTGCCATCAGCCCAAGACAGGGGGCTAACTATGGCTACACCTTC. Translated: CAISPRQGANYGYTF.

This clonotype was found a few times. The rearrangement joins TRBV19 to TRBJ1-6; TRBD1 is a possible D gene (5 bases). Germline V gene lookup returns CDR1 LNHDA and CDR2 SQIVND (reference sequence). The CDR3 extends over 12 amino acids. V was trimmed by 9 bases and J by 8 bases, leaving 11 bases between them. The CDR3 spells CASGGFDSPLHF. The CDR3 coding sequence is TGTGCCAGCGGGGGGTTTGATTCACCCCTCCACTTT.

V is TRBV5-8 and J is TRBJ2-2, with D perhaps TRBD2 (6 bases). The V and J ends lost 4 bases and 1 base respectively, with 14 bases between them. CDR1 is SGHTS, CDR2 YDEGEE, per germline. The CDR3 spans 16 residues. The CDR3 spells CASSHDWDLNTGELFF. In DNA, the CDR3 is TGTGCCAGCAGCCACGACTGGGACTTGAACACCGGGGAGCTGTTTTTT.

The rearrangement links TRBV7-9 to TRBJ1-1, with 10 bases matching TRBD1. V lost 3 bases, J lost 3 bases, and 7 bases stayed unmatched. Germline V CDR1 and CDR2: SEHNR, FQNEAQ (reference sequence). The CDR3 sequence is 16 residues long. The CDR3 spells CASSLEPGQGYTEAFF. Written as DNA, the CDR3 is TGTGCCAGCAGCTTGGAGCCGGGACAGGGGTACACTGAAGCTTTCTTT.

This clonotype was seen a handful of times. As DNA, the CDR3 is TGTGCCAGCAGCCCAGGACAGGGGGCTTTAGATCAGCCCCAGCATTTT. The encoded protein is CASSPGQGALDQPQHF. The J gene is TRBJ1-5, the V gene TRBV7-2, with TRBD1 matching 11 bases. Per the germline V gene, CDR1 is SGHTA and CDR2 is FQGNSA. With V trimmed by 5 bases and J by 5 bases, 8 bases remained unmatched. The CDR3 extends over 16 amino acids.

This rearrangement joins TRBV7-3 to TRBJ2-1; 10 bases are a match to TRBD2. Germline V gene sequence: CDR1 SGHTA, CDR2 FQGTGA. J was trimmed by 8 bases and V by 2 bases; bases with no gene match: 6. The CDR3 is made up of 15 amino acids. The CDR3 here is CASSLVAGGIHEQFF. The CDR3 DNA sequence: TGTGCCAGCAGCTTAGTAGCGGGGGGAATACATGAGCAGTTCTTC.

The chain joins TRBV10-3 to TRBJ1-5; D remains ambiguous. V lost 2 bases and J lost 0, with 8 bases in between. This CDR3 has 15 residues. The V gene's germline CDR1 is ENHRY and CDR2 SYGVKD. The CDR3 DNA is TGTGCCATCAGTGAGGACGAGTATAGCAATCAGCCCCAGCATTTT. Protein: CAISEDEYSNQPQHF.